This T cell receptor (beta chain) was captured in a study of OX40 agonist ivuxolimab in advanced cancers. Here immunoSEQ multiplex PCR was the method, and the copy in TCRdb shows in-frame clones only, minus some. The sample lists around 100,000 clones, about nine tenths occurring once. The CDR3 has 14 residues. Germline lookup yields CDR1 MNHNS and CDR2 SASEGT. The junction had 11 bases not matched to a gene; V was cut back by 7 bases and J by 8 bases. The source was CD4+ or CD8+ T cells sorted from blood, collected in a trial of the OX40 agonist ivuxolimab. The receptor's source is an adult with an advanced solid tumor such as melanoma, head and neck, liver or kidney cancer. The rearrangement uses TRBV6-1 and TRBJ1-2; 9 bases are a match to TRBD1. CDR3 bases: TGTGCCAGCACCCCTCTGTGGGACAGGGAAGGCTACACCTTC. Translation gives CASTPLWDREGYTF.